This T cell receptor (beta chain) was sequenced during a study of cytomegalovirus exposure and HLA in healthy donors. General study findings and limits: Certain sequence variants were highly shared and formed a cluster, and this cluster was likely a sequencing artifact.

PCR was performed using 60 Vbeta and 13 Jbeta primers. Sequencing was performed with immunoSEQ multiplex PCR; in TCRdb, only in-frame clones are kept and a portion is missing. There are some 130,000 clones in the sample; 65% to 85% occur only once, and approximately 0.97% lies in the top ten. The CDR3 is 13 amino acids. The germline V gene encodes CDR1 MGHRA and CDR2 YSYEKL. Trimming removed 3 bases from V and 7 bases from J, with 12 bases in between. As for this clone: Antigen unknown.

The chain has TRBV4-1 and TRBJ1-2; maybe TRBD1 (5 bases). Specimen: PBMCs. The clonotype comes from a man between 18 and 29 years old in good health and CMV-seronegative. CDR3 loop: CASSQSGGSGYTF. As DNA, the CDR3 is TGCGCCAGCAGCCAGAGCGGGGGTTCTGGCTACACCTTC.